This T cell receptor (beta chain) was retrieved from a study of T-cell reconstitution after alpha-beta-depleted transplantation in children (dated by TCRdb to 2016 to 2018). With respect to the entire study: T-cell immune reconstitution after TCRalphabeta/CD19-depleted allogeneic hematopoietic cell transplantation in children was quantitatively tracked in the study by means of TCR repertoire profiling.

The meaning of the sample's treatment or condition label: allogeneic hematopoietic cell transplantation with graft depleted of TCRalphabeta T cells and CD19 B cells. TCRalphabeta/CD19-depleted allogeneic hematopoietic cell grafts were given to the transplant recipients, all of whom were children. This clonotype showed up just a few times. Its antigen has not been determined. The record has no base qualities; no much larger clone is one base away. The library was prepared using PCR. Sequencing took place on an Illumina HiSeq 2500. TCR libraries were prepared with molecular barcoding, using unique molecular identifiers to normalize TCRbeta repertoire quantification. TCRdb cleaned the public reads at Q25 with fastp, built clones with MiXCR and kept in-frame beta chains. Each CDR3 protein gets just one entry, which takes the most common genes and DNA from the rows behind it. In this sample the table shows 250,000 to 400,000 distinct CDR3 sequences, approximately 23% of which occur a single time. The ten biggest clones cover approximately 11% of the sample.

Overall study outcomes, separate from this receptor: The apparently early alphabetaT-cell count recovery about two months after transplant was reportedly dependent on only several hundred rapidly expanded clones derived from non-depleted graft cells. Hyperexpanded clone frequencies declined over subsequent months; after one year, T-cell counts and TCRbeta diversity were mostly attributed to newly produced T cells. In some patients, the high TCRbeta diversity seen at day 60 was put down to recipient T cells and intrathymic progenitors that had survived conditioning.

Here the sequenced sample was PBMCs, mostly from graft donor cells, taken 180 days after TCRalphabeta/CD19-depleted stem cell transplant. The sequence derives from a male patient younger than 18 who had a stem cell transplant for acute lymphoblastic leukemia, so the T cells may come from the graft donor.

The CDR3 protein: CASSRPGTGNSEQYF. At the DNA level, the sequence is TGTGCCAGCAGTCGCCCCGGGACAGGGAACTCCGAGCAGTACTTC. The sequence joins TRBV27 to TRBJ2-7, with TRBD1 matching 9 junction bases. Based on the germline V gene (reference sequence), the CDR1 and CDR2 sequences are MNHEY and SMNVEV. The CDR3 sequence holds 15 residues, the cysteine and phenylalanine included. The read is trimmed to its CDR3 DNA, 45 bases read in frame from base 1. Trimmed from V: 5 bases; trimmed from J: 6 bases; junction bases lacking a gene match: 11.